The sequence of this T cell receptor (beta chain) was determined in a study of control samples from healthy donors and cancer patients. Only in-frame clones appear in the TCRdb table, and some are missing; sequencing was by immunoSEQ multiplex PCR. The sample consists of 95,000 to 150,000 clones, more than 70% of them appearing once. V was pared by 2 bases and J by 5 bases, with 4 bases between. Per the germline V gene, CDR1 is SEHNR and CDR2 is FQNEAQ (reference sequence). The CDR3 has 11 amino acids. Source material: blood. V is TRBV7-9 and J is TRBJ2-7; D is ambiguous. The sequence came from a man aged 35-49 years in good health. The CDR3 sequence is CASSLSHEQYF. CDR3 nucleotides: TGTGCCAGCAGCTTAAGCCACGAGCAGTACTTC.